This T cell receptor (beta chain) was sequenced for a study of T cell changes during pregnancy in multiple sclerosis. Germline V lookup: CDR1 SGHNT, CDR2 YYREEE (reference sequence). V shed 2 bases and J 5 bases; nucleotides not matched to a gene: 5. The CDR3 length is 14 residues. The data were produced by immunoSEQ multiplex PCR, yet TCRdb's version contains in-frame clones alone and is incomplete. This sample has 90,000 to 120,000 clones, with just over 90% found just once. The receptor's source is a female donor with multiple sclerosis, enrolled in a pregnancy study. The material sequenced was peripheral blood, taken after pregnancy. The genes are TRBV5-4 and TRBJ2-5; 8 bases agree with TRBD1. CDR3 sequence: CASSLSGGEETQYF. As DNA, the CDR3 is TGTGCCAGCAGCTTATCAGGGGGCGAGGAGACCCAGTACTTC. Based on the CDR3 plus reference TRBV5-4 and TRBJ2-5, the full variable domain is ETGVTQSPTHLIKTRGQQVTLRCSSQSGHNTVSWYQQALGQGPQFIFQYYREEENGRGNFPPRFSGLQFPNYSSELNVNALELDDSALYLCASSLSGGEETQYFGPGTRLLVL.